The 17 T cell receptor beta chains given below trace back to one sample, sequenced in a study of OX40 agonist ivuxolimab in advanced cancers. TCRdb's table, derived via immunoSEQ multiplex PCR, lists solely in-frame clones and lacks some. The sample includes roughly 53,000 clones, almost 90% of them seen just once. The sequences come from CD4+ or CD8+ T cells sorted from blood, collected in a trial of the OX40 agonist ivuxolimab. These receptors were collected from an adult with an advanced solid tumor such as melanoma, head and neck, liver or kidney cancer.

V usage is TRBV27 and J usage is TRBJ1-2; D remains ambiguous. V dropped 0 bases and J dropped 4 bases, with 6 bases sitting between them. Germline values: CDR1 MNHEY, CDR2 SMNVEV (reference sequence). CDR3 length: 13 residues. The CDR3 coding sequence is TGTGCCAGCAGTTTATCCGGGCTCTATGGCTACACCTTC. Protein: CASSLSGLYGYTF.

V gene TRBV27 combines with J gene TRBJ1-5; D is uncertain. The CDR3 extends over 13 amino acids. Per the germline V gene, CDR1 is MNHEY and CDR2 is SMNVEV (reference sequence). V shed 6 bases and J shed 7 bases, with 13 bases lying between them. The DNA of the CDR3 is TGTGCCAGCAGGTCCCTAGTGGGCCAGCCCCAGCATTTT. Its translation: CASRSLVGQPQHF.

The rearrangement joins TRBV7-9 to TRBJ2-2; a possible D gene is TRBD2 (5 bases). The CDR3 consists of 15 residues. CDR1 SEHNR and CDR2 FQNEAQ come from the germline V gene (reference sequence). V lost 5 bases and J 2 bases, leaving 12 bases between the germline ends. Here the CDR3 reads CASSPPRGNTGELFF. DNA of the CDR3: TGTGCCAGCAGCCCCCCTCGGGGTAACACCGGGGAGCTGTTTTTT.

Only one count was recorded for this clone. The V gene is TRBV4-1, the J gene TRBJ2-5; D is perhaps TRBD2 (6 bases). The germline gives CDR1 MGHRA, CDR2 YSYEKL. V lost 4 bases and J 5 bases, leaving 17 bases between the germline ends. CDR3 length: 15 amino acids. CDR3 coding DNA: TGCGCCAGCAGCCTGGGGCTGGGGGGTAGGGAGACCCAGTACTTC. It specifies CASSLGLGGRETQYF.

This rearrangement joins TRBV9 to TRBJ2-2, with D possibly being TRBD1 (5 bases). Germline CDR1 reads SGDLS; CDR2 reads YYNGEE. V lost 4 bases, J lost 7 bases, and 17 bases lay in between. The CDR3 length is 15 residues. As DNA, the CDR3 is TGTGCCAGCAGCCCAGGGTGGGGTTTGGACGGGGAGCTGTTTTTT. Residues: CASSPGWGLDGELFF.

CDR3 coding DNA: TGTGCCAGCAGCTCCACCTACGAGCAGTACTTC. Encoded protein: CASSSTYEQYF. The chain employs TRBV5-4 and TRBJ2-7; D unclear. Trimming shortened V by 3 bases and J by 2 bases, and 3 bases separated the two germline ends. CDR3 size: 11 residues. The germline V gene encodes CDR1 SGHNT and CDR2 YYREEE (reference sequence).

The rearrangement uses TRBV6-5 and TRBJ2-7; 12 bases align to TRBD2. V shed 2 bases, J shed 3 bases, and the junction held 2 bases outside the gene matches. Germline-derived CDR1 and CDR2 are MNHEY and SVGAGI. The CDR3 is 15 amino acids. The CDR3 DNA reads TGTGCCAGCAGTTACCCGACTAGCGGGGGCTACGAGCAGTACTTC. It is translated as CASSYPTSGGYEQYF.

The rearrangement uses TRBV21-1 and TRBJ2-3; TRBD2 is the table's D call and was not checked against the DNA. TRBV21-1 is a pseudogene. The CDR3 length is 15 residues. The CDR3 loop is CASSPTSGATDTQYF. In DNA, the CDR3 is TGTGCCAGCAGCCCAACTAGCGGGGCGACAGATACGCAGTATTTT.

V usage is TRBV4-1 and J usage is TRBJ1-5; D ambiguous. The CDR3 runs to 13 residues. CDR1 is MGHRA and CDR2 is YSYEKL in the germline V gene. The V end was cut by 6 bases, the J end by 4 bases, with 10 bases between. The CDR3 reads CASRGRWNQPQHF. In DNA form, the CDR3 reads TGCGCCAGCAGGGGTAGGTGGAATCAGCCCCAGCATTTT.

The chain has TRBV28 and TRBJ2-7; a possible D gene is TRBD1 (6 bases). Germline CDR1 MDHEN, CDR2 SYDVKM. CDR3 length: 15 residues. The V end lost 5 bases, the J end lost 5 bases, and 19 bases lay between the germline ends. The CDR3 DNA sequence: TGTGCCAGCAGTCCAGCCCACGGACAGACCCACGAGCAGTACTTC. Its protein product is CASSPAHGQTHEQYF.

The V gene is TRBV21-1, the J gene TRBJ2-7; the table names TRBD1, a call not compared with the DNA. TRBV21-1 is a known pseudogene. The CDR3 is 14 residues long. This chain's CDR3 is CASSRYRTGAEQYF. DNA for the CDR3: TGTGCCAGCAGCCGCTACCGGACAGGGGCCGAGCAGTACTTC.

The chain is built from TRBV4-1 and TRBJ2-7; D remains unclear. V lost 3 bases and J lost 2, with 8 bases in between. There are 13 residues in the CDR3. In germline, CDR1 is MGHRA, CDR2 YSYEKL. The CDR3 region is CASSHPTAYEQYF. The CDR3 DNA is TGCGCCAGCAGCCACCCGACGGCCTACGAGCAGTACTTC.

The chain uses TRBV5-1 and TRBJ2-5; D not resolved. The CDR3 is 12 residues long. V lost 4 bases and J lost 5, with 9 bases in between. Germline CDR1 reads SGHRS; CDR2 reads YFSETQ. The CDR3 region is CASSGLGETQYF. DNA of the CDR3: TGCGCCAGCAGCGGTCTCGGGGAGACCCAGTACTTC.

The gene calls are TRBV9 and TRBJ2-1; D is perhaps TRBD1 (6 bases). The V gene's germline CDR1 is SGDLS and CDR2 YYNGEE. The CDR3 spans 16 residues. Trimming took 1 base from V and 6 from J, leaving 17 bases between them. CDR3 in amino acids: CASSVSWAGAANEQFF. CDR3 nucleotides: TGTGCCAGCAGCGTAAGTTGGGCAGGGGCGGCCAATGAGCAGTTCTTC.

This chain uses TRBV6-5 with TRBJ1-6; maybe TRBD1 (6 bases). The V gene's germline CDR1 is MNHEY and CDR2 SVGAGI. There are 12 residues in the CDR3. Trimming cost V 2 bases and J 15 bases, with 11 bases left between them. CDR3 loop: CASSYGDKVLHF. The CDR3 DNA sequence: TGTGCCAGCAGTTACGGGGACAAGGTCCTCCACTTT.

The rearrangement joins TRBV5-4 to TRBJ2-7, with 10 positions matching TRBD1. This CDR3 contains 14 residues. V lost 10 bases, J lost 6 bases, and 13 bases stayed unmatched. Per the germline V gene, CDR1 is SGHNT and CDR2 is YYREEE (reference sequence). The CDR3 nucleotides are TGTGCCGGTTCAGACAGGGGGCTCCGCCGCGAGCAGTACTTC. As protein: CAGSDRGLRREQYF.

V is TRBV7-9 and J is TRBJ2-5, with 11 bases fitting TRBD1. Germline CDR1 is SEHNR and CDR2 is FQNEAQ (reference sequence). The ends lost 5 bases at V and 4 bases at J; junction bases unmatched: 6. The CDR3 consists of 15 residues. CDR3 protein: CASSPGTGGPETQYF. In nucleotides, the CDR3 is TGTGCCAGCAGCCCCGGGACAGGGGGTCCAGAGACCCAGTACTTC.